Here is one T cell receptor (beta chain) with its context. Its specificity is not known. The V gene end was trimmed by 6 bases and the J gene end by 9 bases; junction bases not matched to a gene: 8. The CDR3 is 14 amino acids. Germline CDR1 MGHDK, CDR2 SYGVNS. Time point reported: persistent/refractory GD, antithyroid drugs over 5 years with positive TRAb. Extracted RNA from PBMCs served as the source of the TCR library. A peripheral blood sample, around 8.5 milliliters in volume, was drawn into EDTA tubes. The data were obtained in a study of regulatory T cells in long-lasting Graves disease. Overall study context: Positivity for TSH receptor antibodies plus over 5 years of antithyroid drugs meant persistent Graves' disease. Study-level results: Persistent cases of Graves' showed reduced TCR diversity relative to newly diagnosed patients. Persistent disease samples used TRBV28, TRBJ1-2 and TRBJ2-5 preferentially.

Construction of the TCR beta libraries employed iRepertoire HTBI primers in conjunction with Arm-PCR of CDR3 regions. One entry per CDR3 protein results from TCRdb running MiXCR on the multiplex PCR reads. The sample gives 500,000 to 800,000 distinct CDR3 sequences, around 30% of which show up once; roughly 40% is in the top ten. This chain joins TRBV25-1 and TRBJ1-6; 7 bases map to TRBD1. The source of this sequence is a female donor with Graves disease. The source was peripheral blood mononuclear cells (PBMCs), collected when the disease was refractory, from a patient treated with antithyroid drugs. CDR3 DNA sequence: TGTGCCAGCAGAGCAACAGGGGACGGTTCACCCCTCCACTTT. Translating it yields CASRATGDGSPLHF.